The 17 T cell receptor beta chains listed next were all sequenced from one sample in a study of T cells after yellow fever vaccination. TCRdb re-called the 5' RACE reads with MiXCR, one entry per CDR3 protein. The repertoire holds about 240,000 distinct CDR3 sequences, 6.9% seen once, with about 0.9% in the top ten. The sample was CD4+ T cells sorted from PBMCs, taken 15 days after the yellow fever booster vaccination. These receptors came from a man aged 25-40 years who received the YFV17D yellow fever vaccine.

This clonotype was picked up many times. V usage is TRBV10-3 and J usage is TRBJ2-3; tentatively, D is TRBD2 (6 bases). Germline V gene lookup returns CDR1 ENHRY and CDR2 SYGVKD. V lost 2 bases and J 0 bases, leaving 6 bases between the germline ends. The CDR3 runs 14 residues. This CDR3 is CAISEAGSTDTQYF. CDR3 bases: TGTGCCATCAGTGAGGCGGGGAGCACAGATACGCAGTATTTT.

This clonotype was found a few times. CDR3 region: CASSKVQTGDTQYF. As DNA, the CDR3 is TGTGCCAGCAGTAAGGTCCAGACGGGAGATACGCAGTATTTT. The chain combines TRBV2 with TRBJ2-3; D unclear. The V end was cut by 5 bases, the J end by 5 bases, with 14 bases between. The CDR3 covers 14 residues. CDR1 is SNHLY and CDR2 is FYNNEI in the germline V gene.

The chain is built from TRBV20-1 and TRBJ2-1; D is uncertain. CDR1 and CDR2 from the germline V gene are DFQATT and SNEGSKA (reference sequence). The CDR3 runs 17 residues. With 0 bases removed from V and 4 bases from J, the gap between germline ends came to 19 bases. The CDR3 bases are TGCAGTGCTAGAGATCAGTCTTCTAGTGGTGGGTACAATGAGCAGTTCTTC. Translating it yields CSARDQSSSGGYNEQFF.

CDR3 DNA sequence: TGTGCCAGCAGCTTATTTTCAGGGACCTCCAATGAGCAGTTCTTC. Protein sequence: CASSLFSGTSNEQFF. The chain recombines TRBV11-3 with TRBJ2-1; D may match TRBD1 or TRBD2 (5 bases each). CDR3 length: 15 amino acids. V was trimmed by 2 bases and J by 6 bases, leaving 14 bases between them. Germline V lookup: CDR1 SGHNT, CDR2 YENEEA. The whole variable domain, remainder taken from reference TRBV11-3 and TRBJ2-1, is EAGVVQSPRYKIIEKKQPVAFWCNPISGHNTLYWYLQNLGQGPELLIRYENEEAVDDSQLPKDRFSAERLKGVDSTLKIQPAELGDSAVYLCASSLFSGTSNEQFFGPGTRLTVL.

The rearrangement links TRBV4-2 to TRBJ2-6; TRBD1 matches 7 bases. This CDR3 has 19 residues. V was clipped by 0 bases and J by 5 bases; unmatched bases: 13. The germline V gene has CDR1 LGHNA and CDR2 YNFKEQ. As DNA, the CDR3 is TGTGCCAGCAGCCAAGATCTTGGACAGGTTGGGACGCGGGCCAACGTCCTGACTTTC. As protein: CASSQDLGQVGTRANVLTF.

This clonotype has ten or more counts. The genes are TRBV29-1 and TRBJ2-1; 7 nucleotides align to TRBD1. Trimming cost V 4 bases and J 9 bases; bases outside gene matches: 6. CDR1 and CDR2 (germline): SQVTM, ANQGSEA. CDR3 length equals 12 residues. CDR3 amino acids: CSVAGQVREQFF. The CDR3, as DNA: TGCAGCGTTGCCGGACAGGTTCGTGAGCAGTTCTTC.

This clonotype was counted at least ten times. The rearrangement uses TRBV3-1 and TRBJ2-7; 10 bases are a match to TRBD1. The CDR3 consists of 15 residues. After removal of 4 bases from V and 5 bases from J, the junction contained 8 bases not matched to a gene. Germline CDR1 is LGHDT and CDR2 is YNNKEL (reference sequence). The CDR3 sequence: CASSPTGTGVHEQYF. The CDR3 DNA reads TGTGCCAGCAGCCCGACCGGGACAGGGGTCCACGAGCAGTACTTC.

This clonotype was recorded at least ten times. The chain combines TRBV7-2 with TRBJ1-1; D is possibly TRBD1 (6 bases). Germline V gene lookup returns CDR1 SGHTA and CDR2 FQGNSA. V lost 1 base and J 4 bases, leaving 10 bases between the germline ends. The CDR3 runs to 14 residues. This CDR3 is CASSLGGGGTEAFF. The DNA for the CDR3 is TGTGCCAGCAGCTTAGGTGGAGGGGGCACTGAAGCTTTCTTT.

V gene TRBV28 combines with J gene TRBJ2-1; 7 bases fit TRBD2. This CDR3 has 15 amino acids. The V and J ends lost 7 bases and 4 bases, in that order; junction bases with no gene match: 10. Germline lookup yields CDR1 MDHEN and CDR2 SYDVKM. The chain's CDR3 is CASTVGRERYNEQFF. The CDR3, as DNA: TGTGCCAGCACCGTAGGGCGGGAGAGGTACAATGAGCAGTTCTTC.

This clonotype came up a few times. The CDR3: CAKSTGVSYEQYF. CDR3 bases: TGCGCCAAGTCGACGGGAGTCTCCTACGAGCAGTACTTC. The chain employs TRBV5-1 and TRBJ2-7; perhaps TRBD2 as D (6 bases). The germline V and J ends were trimmed by 9 bases and 0 bases, with 13 bases remaining between them. Per the germline V gene, CDR1 is SGHRS and CDR2 is YFSETQ. The length of the CDR3 is 13 residues.

In its sample, this clonotype was seen a few times. The chain recombines TRBV7-9 with TRBJ2-3; TRBD2 agrees at 11 bases. This CDR3 spans 17 amino acids. Germline assignment: CDR1 SEHNR and CDR2 FQNEAQ (reference sequence). V gave up 2 bases and J gave up 6 bases; unmatched junction bases: 10. The CDR3 spells CASSLRPTSGSPDTQYF. CDR3 nucleotides: TGTGCCAGCAGCTTACGCCCCACTAGCGGGAGCCCCGATACGCAGTATTTT.

This chain joins TRBV29-1 and TRBJ2-1; D ambiguous. The length of the CDR3 is 11 residues. Germline-derived CDR1 and CDR2 are SQVTM and ANQGSEA. V was pared by 0 bases and J by 3 bases, with 0 bases between. This CDR3 reads CSVEDYNEQFF. CDR3 bases: TGCAGCGTTGAAGACTACAATGAGCAGTTCTTC.

This clonotype has a handful of counts. The chain combines TRBV10-3 with TRBJ2-1; D uncertain. In germline, CDR1 is ENHRY, CDR2 SYGVKD. CDR3 length: 18 residues. Deletions cut 0 bases from V and 0 bases from J, with 15 bases between. This CDR3 is CAISESILVPGSYNEQFF. In nucleotides, the CDR3 is TGTGCCATCAGTGAGTCGATTCTAGTTCCCGGCTCCTACAATGAGCAGTTCTTC.

This clonotype showed up many times. The chain recombines TRBV5-1 with TRBJ2-3; possibly TRBD2 for D (5 bases). V gave up 1 base and J gave up 3 bases, with 9 bases separating them. CDR1 is SGHRS, CDR2 YFSETQ, per germline. This CDR3 is built from 14 residues. CDR3 residues: CASSLSPGTDTQYF. The DNA for the CDR3 is TGCGCCAGCAGCTTGTCGCCGGGGACAGATACGCAGTATTTT. The variable domain in full, with the rest retrieved from reference TRBV5-1 and TRBJ2-3, is KAGVTQTPRYLIKTRGQQVTLSCSPISGHRSVSWYQQTPGQGLQFLFEYFSETQRNKGNFPGRFSGRQFSNSRSEMNVSTLELGDSALYLCASSLSPGTDTQYFGPGTRLTVL.

The J gene is TRBJ1-1, the V gene TRBV24-1; a possible D gene is TRBD1 (5 bases). CDR1 KGHDR and CDR2 SFDVKD come from the germline V gene. V was clipped by 3 bases and J by 4 bases, with 8 bases between them. This CDR3 is 13 amino acids long. The CDR3 protein is CATSDMGGTEAFF. The CDR3 DNA reads as TGTGCCACCAGTGATATGGGGGGCACTGAAGCTTTCTTT.

The chain recombines TRBV6-1 with TRBJ2-7; D possibly corresponds to TRBD2 (5 bases). V was pared by 8 bases and J by 0 bases, with 14 bases between. CDR3 length equals 14 residues. Germline assignment: CDR1 MNHNS and CDR2 SASEGT. The CDR3 bases are TGTGCCAGCCGGCTAGCTGGTAGCTCCTACGAGCAGTACTTC. Its translation is CASRLAGSSYEQYF.

This clonotype was recorded a few times. J is TRBJ2-7 and V is TRBV16; 8 bases are shared with TRBD2. The CDR3 has 14 amino acids. Germline CDR1 and CDR2: KGHSY and FQNENV. Trimming at V came to 1 base and at J to 6 bases, leaving 5 bases not matched to a gene. CDR3 residues: CASSQYTAGGEQYF. For the CDR3, the DNA is TGTGCCAGCAGCCAATATACGGCGGGAGGCGAGCAGTACTTC.